This T cell receptor (beta chain) emerged from a study of shared clonotypes between healthy human individuals. CDR3 length: 13 residues. Germline loops: CDR1 SGHAT, CDR2 FQNNGV. Trimming removed 5 bases at V and 4 bases at J, with 8 bases between. Clones were sequenced by immunoSEQ multiplex PCR, and TCRdb holds only the in-frame ones, with some missing. The data contain some 490,000 clones, more than 75% of them singletons. Material: PBMCs. The rearrangement links TRBV11-2 to TRBJ1-4, with a tentative D call TRBD1 (5 bases). This clonotype originated in a woman aged 40 to 50 in good health. Some clones in this sample may be carry-over from other donors' samples. CDR3 in amino acids: CASSRGVNEKLFF. CDR3 sequence (DNA): TGTGCCAGCAGCCGAGGGGTTAATGAAAAACTGTTTTTT.